This T cell receptor beta chain was documented in a study of technical replicates of blood from a handful of donors. The CDR3 runs to 16 residues. Trimming pared 1 base from V and 6 bases from J, leaving 15 bases between. In germline, CDR1 is MGHRA, CDR2 YSYEKL. This clone was counted a single time. Clones were sequenced by immunoSEQ multiplex PCR, and TCRdb holds only the in-frame ones, with some missing. This table has about 74,000 clones, about 95% appearing once. Input material: T cells isolated from PBMCs. The chain links TRBV4-1 to TRBJ1-4, with D perhaps TRBD1 (6 bases). This TCR derives from a human donor in good health. CDR3 residues: CASSQGGPRGDEKLFF. CDR3 in DNA: TGCGCCAGCAGCCAAGGGGGGCCACGGGGAGATGAAAAACTGTTTTTT.